This T cell receptor (beta chain) was recovered during a study of blood T cell repertoires in COVID-19 (dated by TCRdb to 2018 to 2020). Regarding the study in general: Samples from collaborators originated in the United States, Italy and Spain and spanned both the acute and convalescent phases of COVID-19. The material from the prospective study consisted of cDNA or gDNA derived from T cells, B-cell-depleted T cells, or PBMCs. The dataset comprised deeply sampled blood TCRbeta repertoires from subjects exposed to, actively infected with, or recovered from COVID-19. The repertoires were released in a freely available public database meant as a resource for research on the immune response to SARS-CoV-2. Samples were obtained from the ongoing ImmuneRACE study (first 160 participants) and from some 1,300 subjects provided by 6 global collaborators. The sample metadata nearly always contained a de-identified subject ID, COVID-19 status, age in years and sex. Where available, HLA class I and class II types were obtained from metadata supplied by the sample provider rather than from assay-based typing.

Whole blood was collected in K2EDTA tubes by collaborating institutions according to the institutions' own protocols. Collaborator samples were shipped for TCRbeta analysis as frozen whole blood, isolated PBMCs, or DNA extracted from either sample type. This clone was detected a few times. What antigen it recognizes has not been identified. Within one base of it there is no much larger clone, and no base qualities were kept. Within the sample, other DNA sequences also encode this same CDR3. TCRbeta CDR3 regions were amplified from genomic DNA using the immunoSEQ Assay, a bias-controlled multiplex PCR. In the authors' own workflow: The number of nucleated cells in each sample was estimated from the amplification of reference gene primers within the assay. Sequence reads were collapsed and filtered to measure the absolute abundance of every unique TCRbeta CDR3 rearrangement. For each sample, productive Simpson clonality was calculated by taking the square root of Simpson's diversity index across productive rearrangements. The source is immuneACCESS, and TCRdb retained only in-frame sequences with V and J called. Part of the clones is not carried over; for the studies checked, unresolved V genes explain less than half of this, and the remainder is unexplained. The V and J calls and clone size were taken over from that table, and D and trimming were inferred from the DNA. This sample lists under 65,000 clones; around 80% were detected once. Roughly 22% of the sample is in the top ten clones.

What the authors observed across the whole study: How much clinical and demographic metadata was included differed by source and by participant, and the metadata was provided uncurated.

Sequences were obtained from peripheral blood. This receptor was taken from a woman in her fifties or sixties with acute or convalescent COVID-19.

The DNA sequence is TGTGCCAGCAGTTTAGGACAGGGGCGTTCACCCCTCCACTTT. This is translated as CASSLGQGRSPLHF. The chain couples TRBV27 to TRBJ1-6, and TRBD1 matches 9 of the central bases. Taken from the germline V gene (reference sequence), the CDR1 and CDR2 loops are MNHEY and SMNVEV. The CDR3 runs 14 residues from the cysteine to the phenylalanine. Only CDR3 DNA is held: 42 bases, read in frame from base 1. Relative to germline, V is missing 2 bases and J is missing 9 bases, with 2 bases of the junction outside any gene match.